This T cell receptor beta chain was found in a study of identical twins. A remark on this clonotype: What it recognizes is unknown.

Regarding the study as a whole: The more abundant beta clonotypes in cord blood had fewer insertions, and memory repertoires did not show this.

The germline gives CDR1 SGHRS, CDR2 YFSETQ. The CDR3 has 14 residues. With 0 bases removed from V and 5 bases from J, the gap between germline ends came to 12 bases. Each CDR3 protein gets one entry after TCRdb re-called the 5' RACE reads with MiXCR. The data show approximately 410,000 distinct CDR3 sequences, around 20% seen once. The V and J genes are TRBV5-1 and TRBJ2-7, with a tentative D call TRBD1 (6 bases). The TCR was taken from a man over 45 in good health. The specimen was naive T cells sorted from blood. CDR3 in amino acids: CASSLGGRLNEQYF. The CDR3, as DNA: TGCGCCAGCAGCTTGGGGGGGCGCTTGAACGAGCAGTACTTC. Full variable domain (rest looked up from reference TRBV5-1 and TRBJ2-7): KAGVTQTPRYLIKTRGQQVTLSCSPISGHRSVSWYQQTPGQGLQFLFEYFSETQRNKGNFPGRFSGRQFSNSRSEMNVSTLELGDSALYLCASSLGGRLNEQYFGPGTRLTVT.